A selection of T cell receptor beta chains follows, all from one sample in a study of shared clonotypes between healthy human individuals. TCRdb's copy holds only in-frame clones and misses some; the assay was immunoSEQ multiplex PCR. This repertoire shows approximately 1.5 million clones, 95% to 99% found once; its top ten account for about 0.42%. Sequencing used naive CD4+ T cells sorted from blood. These receptors came from a man aged 25-45 years in good health. Each CDR3 is given with its conserved first and last residue. D genes are given only for firm matches. Some rows have no size entry. The others give once, few or many, or a class for an expanded clone.

D: TRBD2
size: .
V: TRBV7-2
J: TRBJ2-3
DNA: TGTGCCAGCAGCCGGGATAGCGGGAGCACAGATACGCAGTATTTT
CDR3: CASSRDSGSTDTQYF

D: .
size: .
V: TRBV19
J: TRBJ1-1
DNA: TGTGCCAGTAGTAGACCGGGACACGCAAGCCAAATGAACACTGAAGCTTTCTTT
CDR3: CASSRPGHASQMNTEAFF

D: .
size: once
V: TRBV7-2
J: TRBJ2-3
DNA: TGTGCCAGCAGCTCAACTTCACTCTGGAGCACAGATACGCAGTATTTT
CDR3: CASSSTSLWSTDTQYF

D: TRBD2
size: .
V: TRBV6-5
J: TRBJ2-2
DNA: TGTGCCAGCAGTTACTTTCTAGCGGATAACACCGGGGAGCTGTTTTTT
CDR3: CASSYFLADNTGELFF

D: .
size: .
V: TRBV11-2
J: TRBJ2-4
DNA: TGTGCCAGCAGCTTGGCGCAGCCGCTAGCCAAAAACATTCAGTACTTC
CDR3: CASSLAQPLAKNIQYF

D: .
size: .
V: TRBV11-3
J: TRBJ2-7
DNA: TGTGCCAGCAGCTTAGGTGATATCGGGGCCGAGCAGTACTTC
CDR3: CASSLGDIGAEQYF

D: TRBD1
size: .
V: TRBV6-1
J: TRBJ1-5
DNA: TGTGCCAGCAAAAGAGGACAGGGGAAAAATCAGCCCCAGCATTTT
CDR3: CASKRGQGKNQPQHF

D: .
size: .
V: TRBV11-2
J: TRBJ2-1
DNA: TGTGCCAGCAGCAACAGGGCGGTTCTTAATGAGCAGTTCTTC
CDR3: CASSNRAVLNEQFF

D: TRBD1
size: .
V: TRBV5-1
J: TRBJ2-1
DNA: TGCGCCAGCAGCTGGTGGGGACAGGGGGCTCATGAGCAGTTCTTC
CDR3: CASSWWGQGAHEQFF

D: .
size: .
V: TRBV10-1
J: TRBJ2-1
DNA: TGCGCCAGCAGTCCCGACCTTTCCGCCTACAATGAGCAGTTCTTC
CDR3: CASSPDLSAYNEQFF

D: TRBD2
size: .
V: TRBV2
J: TRBJ2-2
DNA: TGTGCCAGCAGTGAGTTAGCGGGAGGATACGGGGAGCTGTTTTTT
CDR3: CASSELAGGYGELFF

D: TRBD2
size: .
V: TRBV9
J: TRBJ2-2
DNA: TGTGCCAGCAGCCCAGGGGGACTAGCGGGAGAGGTCGGGGAGCTGTTTTTT
CDR3: CASSPGGLAGEVGELFF

D: TRBD1
size: .
V: TRBV30
J: TRBJ2-1
DNA: TGTGCCTGGAGTAGAGGGGGCGCATACAATGAGCAGTTCTTC
CDR3: CAWSRGGAYNEQFF

D: .
size: .
V: TRBV7-3
J: TRBJ2-2
DNA: TGTGCCAGCAGCTTAACAGCGACAACGAACACCGGGGAGCTGTTTTTT
CDR3: CASSLTATTNTGELFF

D: TRBD1
size: .
V: TRBV7-9
J: TRBJ2-7
DNA: TGTGCCAGCAGCTTGGGCACAGGGGCCCTCTCCTACGAGCAGTACTTC
CDR3: CASSLGTGALSYEQYF

D: TRBD1
size: .
V: TRBV4-3
J: TRBJ2-2
DNA: TGCGCCAGCAGCCAACCTGTCCGGGACAGGGGTGGCGGGGAGCTGTTTTTT
CDR3: CASSQPVRDRGGGELFF

D: TRBD1
size: .
V: TRBV5-1
J: TRBJ1-2
DNA: TGCGCCAGCAGCTTTCAGGGACAGAACTATGGCTACACCTTC
CDR3: CASSFQGQNYGYTF

D: TRBD2
size: once
V: TRBV6-6
J: TRBJ2-7
DNA: TGTGCCAGCAGTTACTCTCGCGGGACTACATCTGGGGAGCAGTACTTC
CDR3: CASSYSRGTTSGEQYF

D: TRBD1
size: .
V: TRBV18
J: TRBJ2-1
DNA: TGTGCCAGCTCACCTATCGGGGGACCGGGACAGGGGGACAATGAGCAGTTCTTC
CDR3: CASSPIGGPGQGDNEQFF

D: .
size: .
V: TRBV6-1
J: TRBJ1-2
DNA: TGTGCCAGCTTCCAGACAAACAACTATGGCTACACCTTC
CDR3: CASFQTNNYGYTF

D: .
size: .
V: TRBV27
J: TRBJ2-3
DNA: TGTGCCAGCAGGTTGGCAGCCACAGATACGCAGTATTTT
CDR3: CASRLAATDTQYF

D: .
size: .
V: TRBV20-1
J: TRBJ2-1
DNA: TGCAGTGCTAGTCAGGGATATGAGCAGTTCTTC
CDR3: CSASQGYEQFF

D: .
size: .
V: TRBV6-1
J: TRBJ2-1
DNA: TGTGCCACCACTCGGGGGGCGAACAATGAGCAGTTCTTC
CDR3: CATTRGANNEQFF

D: .
size: .
V: TRBV7-9
J: TRBJ1-5
DNA: TGTGCCAGCAGCCCCACAGGAGATCAGCCCCAGCATTTT
CDR3: CASSPTGDQPQHF

D: .
size: .
V: TRBV27
J: TRBJ1-2
DNA: TGTGCCAGCAGACCCGGGACGTTTCCCTTTGCGGGTGGCTACACCTTC
CDR3: CASRPGTFPFAGGYTF

D: .
size: few
V: TRBV5-4
J: TRBJ1-1
DNA: TGTGCCAGCAGCTTGGACAGTGCTGAAGCTTTCTTT
CDR3: CASSLDSAEAFF